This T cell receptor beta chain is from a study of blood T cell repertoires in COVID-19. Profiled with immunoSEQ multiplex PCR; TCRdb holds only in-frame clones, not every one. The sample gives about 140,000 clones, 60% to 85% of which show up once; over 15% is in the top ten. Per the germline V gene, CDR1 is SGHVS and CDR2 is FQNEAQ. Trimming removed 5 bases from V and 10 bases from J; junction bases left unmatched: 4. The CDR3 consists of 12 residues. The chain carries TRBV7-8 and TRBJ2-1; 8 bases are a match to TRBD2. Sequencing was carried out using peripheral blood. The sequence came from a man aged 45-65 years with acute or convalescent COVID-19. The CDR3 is CASSPRGEEQFF. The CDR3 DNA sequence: TGTGCCAGCAGCCCGCGGGGGGAAGAGCAGTTCTTC. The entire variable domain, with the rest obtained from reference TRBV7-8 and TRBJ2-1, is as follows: GAGVSQSPRYKVAKRGQDVALRCDPISGHVSLFWYQQALGQGPEFLTYFQNEAQLDKSGLPSDRFFAERPEGSVSTLKIQRTQQEDSAVYLCASSPRGEEQFFGPGTRLTVL.